The clone carrying this T cell receptor (beta chain) occurred once. These data belong to a study of blood T cell repertoires in COVID-19. Study overall: Acute and convalescent COVID-19 samples came from the United States, Italy and Spain.

Trimming pared 4 bases from V and 0 bases from J, leaving 4 bases between. Germline V gene lookup returns CDR1 MNHNY and CDR2 SVGAGI (reference sequence). This CDR3 comprises 13 residues. Authors' analysis steps: Amplification with reference gene primers provided the estimates of nucleated cell counts. Profiling relied on immunoSEQ multiplex PCR, and the TCRdb table lists in-frame clones only, not all of them. V, J and clone size derive from that table, while D and trimming were established from the DNA sequence. The data show around 700,000 clones, about 90% seen once. V usage is TRBV6-6 and J usage is TRBJ1-3; D is uncertain. Sequencing input: peripheral blood. This clonotype was sampled from a woman aged 18-30 years with acute or convalescent COVID-19. CDR3 coding DNA: TGTGCCAGCAGTTCGGGCTCTGGAAACACCATATATTTT. Protein sequence: CASSSGSGNTIYF.